This entry lists 2 T cell receptor beta chains sequenced from one sample in a study of identical twins (dated by TCRdb to the mid-2010s). The protocol used for the library was 5' RACE. Data came from an Illumina HiSeq 2000. Clones were called with MiXCR by TCRdb after fastp trimmed the public reads at Q25, and only in-frame beta chains were retained. One record per CDR3 amino acid sequence lists the most common genes and DNA. The sample table holds 1.5 million to 2 million distinct CDR3 sequences, of which around 29% were seen once. The ten largest clones represent roughly 0.3% of the sample. Specimen: cord blood. The receptors derive from a newborn girl in good health.

The chain carries TRBV7-9 and TRBJ2-3; tentative D call: TRBD1 (5 bases). Trimming cost V 10 bases and J 2 bases, with 13 bases left between them. The CDR3 contains 13 residues. Germline values: CDR1 SEHNR, CDR2 FQNEAQ (reference sequence). The CDR3 DNA follows: TGTGCCACAGGGCAGGGAAACACAGATACGCAGTATTTT. Protein: CATGQGNTDTQYF.

This clonotype came up many times. This chain connects TRBV2 to TRBJ1-2; D might be TRBD1 (6 bases). V was cut by 4 bases and J by 2 bases, with 14 bases left in between. The CDR3 contains 15 residues. CDR1 and CDR2 from the germline V gene are SNHLY and FYNNEI. The CDR3 reads CASSVVQGTNYGYTF. CDR3 in DNA: TGTGCCAGCAGTGTTGTTCAGGGGACCAACTATGGCTACACCTTC.